What follows are 29 T cell receptor beta chains derived from one specimen sequenced in a study of blood T cell repertoires in COVID-19. Produced via immunoSEQ multiplex PCR; TCRdb's table is partial and in-frame only. The sample lists 15,000 to 17,000 clones, 85% to 90% seen once, with around half in the top ten. Sequencing was performed on peripheral blood. Every receptor here comes from a man aged 60 to 75 with acute or convalescent COVID-19.

The rearrangement links TRBV30 to TRBJ1-2, with 8 bases aligning to TRBD1. The CDR3 is 14 amino acids. From germline, CDR1 is GTSNPN and CDR2 SVGIG (reference sequence). V lost 4 bases to trimming and J lost 2 bases; unmatched junction nucleotides: 6. The CDR3 spells CAWTSAGGNYGYTF. The DNA for the CDR3 is TGTGCCTGGACTTCGGCAGGGGGCAACTATGGCTACACCTTC.

The gene calls are TRBV24-1 and TRBJ2-1, with 11 bases matching TRBD2. This CDR3 is built from 15 residues. Germline V gene lookup returns CDR1 KGHDR and CDR2 SFDVKD. V lost 9 bases, J lost 8 bases, and 11 bases stayed unmatched. The DNA of the CDR3 is TGTGCCACCCGAGGTCAAACTAGCGGGAGCGATGAGCAGTTCTTC. Translating it yields CATRGQTSGSDEQFF.

This chain uses TRBV24-1 with TRBJ2-5; 8 bases match TRBD2. The V gene's germline CDR1 is KGHDR and CDR2 SFDVKD. V was pared by 3 bases and J by 1 base, with 12 bases of the junction left unmatched. The CDR3 has 18 residues. CDR3 sequence (DNA): TGTGCCACCAGTGATCCCTCTTTCGGGAGGGCCTCCCAAGAGACCCAGTACTTC. Its protein is CATSDPSFGRASQETQYF.

V usage is TRBV5-3 and J usage is TRBJ2-3; no firm D call. TRBV5-3 is sorted into the ORF group, with uncertain function. CDR3 length: 12 amino acids. The ends were cut back, 3 bases at V and 3 bases at J, with 5 bases in the middle. CDR3 in DNA: TGTGCCAGAAGCTGCAGGACAGATACGCAGTATTTT. This sequence encodes CARSCRTDTQYF.

This rearrangement joins TRBV7-8 to TRBJ1-5; 7 bases agree with TRBD1. CDR3 length: 16 amino acids. In germline, CDR1 is SGHVS, CDR2 FQNEAQ. V trimming: 1 base; J trimming: 1 base; junction bases outside the gene matches: 4. CDR3 protein: CASSLGSGGSNQPQHF. In DNA, the CDR3 is TGTGCCAGCAGCTTAGGATCAGGGGGAAGCAATCAGCCCCAGCATTTT.

The rearrangement uses TRBV20-1 and TRBJ1-2; D unresolved. Germline CDR1 reads DFQATT; CDR2 reads SNEGSKA (reference sequence). The CDR3 has 11 residues. The CDR3 protein is CTPEGYYGYTF. Here the CDR3 DNA reads TGCACCCCCGAGGGATACTATGGCTACACCTTC.

V gene TRBV4-1 combines with J gene TRBJ1-2, with 8 bases fitting TRBD1. The V and J ends lost 3 bases and 2 bases, in that order; junction bases with no gene match: 11. Germline-derived CDR1 and CDR2 are MGHRA and YSYEKL. The CDR3 covers 17 residues. This CDR3 reads CASSQPITGTGNYGYTF. The CDR3 coding sequence is TGCGCCAGCAGCCAGCCCATCACCGGGACAGGCAACTATGGCTACACCTTC.

This sequence joins TRBV7-9 and TRBJ2-5; 9 nucleotides line up with TRBD1. Germline lookup yields CDR1 SEHNR and CDR2 FQNEAQ (reference sequence). V lost 5 bases to trimming and J lost 5 bases; unmatched junction nucleotides: 6. The CDR3 is made up of 14 amino acids. The CDR3 sequence: CASSRTGVVETQYF. In DNA, the CDR3 is TGTGCCAGCAGCCGGACAGGGGTCGTGGAGACCCAGTACTTC.

The chain joins TRBV6-5 to TRBJ2-5, with 9 bases aligning to TRBD1. The germline CDR1 and CDR2 sequences are MNHEY and SVGAGI. The CDR3 runs 14 residues. CDR3 in amino acids: CEYRDRVTVETQYF. Here the CDR3 DNA reads TGTGAATACCGGGACAGGGTCACCGTAGAGACCCAGTACTTC.

V is TRBV30 and J is TRBJ2-3; 7 nucleotides agree with TRBD1. The CDR3 has 15 amino acids. The ends lost 2 bases at V and 6 bases at J; junction bases unmatched: 11. The germline gives CDR1 GTSNPN, CDR2 SVGIG (reference sequence). CDR3 nucleotide sequence: TGTGCCTGGAGTCTTGGGACAGCGCTAGGGGATACGCAGTATTTT. Translated, it gives CAWSLGTALGDTQYF.

This clone was found a few times. The rearrangement joins TRBV2 to TRBJ2-3; D possibly corresponds to TRBD1 (6 bases). CDR1 and CDR2 (germline): SNHLY, FYNNEI. The CDR3 has 15 residues. V was clipped by 5 bases and J by 2 bases, with 14 bases between them. DNA for the CDR3: TGTGCCAGCAGTTTTGACAGGCAGTCCACAGATACGCAGTATTTT. Its translation: CASSFDRQSTDTQYF.

The gene calls are TRBV24-1 and TRBJ2-7; 8 bases are a match to TRBD1. The CDR3 consists of 16 residues. The V segment lost 3 bases and the J segment 3 bases; nucleotides outside the gene matches: 9. Germline lookup yields CDR1 KGHDR and CDR2 SFDVKD. CDR3: CATSDPGQGGGYEQYF. In DNA form, the CDR3 reads TGTGCCACCAGTGATCCCGGACAGGGTGGCGGCTACGAGCAGTACTTC.

The chain couples TRBV4-3 to TRBJ2-4; 11 bases are shared with TRBD1. The CDR3 sequence is 15 residues long. The V gene's germline CDR1 is LGHNA and CDR2 YSLEER. After removal of 0 bases from V and 6 bases from J, the junction contained 1 base not matched to a gene. The CDR3 reads CASSQEDRGRNIQYF. The CDR3 region has the DNA TGCGCCAGCAGCCAAGAGGACAGGGGGCGAAACATTCAGTACTTC.

This chain joins TRBV11-1 and TRBJ2-2, with 9 bases identical to TRBD1. This CDR3 is 13 amino acids long. Germline-derived CDR1 and CDR2 are SGHAT and FQDESV (reference sequence). The J segment lost 7 bases and the V segment lost 4 bases, leaving 1 base of the junction unmatched. The CDR3 DNA reads as TGTGCCAGCAGCTCGACAGGGGGCGGGGAGCTGTTTTTT. It is translated as CASSSTGGGELFF.

The chain's CDR3 is CASSQDPSGGSNTGELFF. The CDR3 bases are TGTGCCAGCAGCCAAGATCCTAGCGGGGGCAGTAACACCGGGGAGCTGTTTTTT. V is TRBV4-2 and J is TRBJ2-2; 10 bases agree with TRBD2. V trimming: 0 bases; J trimming: 2 bases; junction bases outside the gene matches: 6. Germline CDR1 reads LGHNA; CDR2 reads YNFKEQ. The CDR3 totals 18 residues.

This rearrangement joins TRBV7-9 to TRBJ1-2; 11 bases map to TRBD1. CDR1 SEHNR and CDR2 FQNEAQ come from the germline V gene (reference sequence). This CDR3 spans 15 amino acids. The trim removed 3 bases at V and 3 bases at J, leaving 3 bases unmatched. This CDR3 reads CASSFGDRGYYGYTF. The CDR3 DNA sequence: TGTGCCAGCAGCTTTGGGGACAGGGGGTACTATGGCTACACCTTC.

The J gene is TRBJ2-7, the V gene TRBV25-1; 10 bases match TRBD2. CDR3 length equals 16 residues. Germline trimming cut 0 bases from V and 7 bases from J; bases unmatched to any gene: 9. Germline CDR1 reads MGHDK; CDR2 reads SYGVNS. As DNA, the CDR3 is TGTGCCAGCAGTGAATATGGGCTAGCGGGGGCTCGAGAGCAGTACTTC. This translates into CASSEYGLAGAREQYF.

The chain employs TRBV10-3 and TRBJ1-6, with 7 bases lining up with TRBD1. Looked up from germline, CDR1 is ENHRY and CDR2 is SYGVKD. V shed 8 bases, J shed 11 bases, and the junction held 6 bases outside the gene matches. This CDR3 has 12 amino acids. This CDR3 reads CAIGRGSAPLHF. CDR3 sequence (DNA): TGTGCCATCGGCAGGGGGTCCGCACCCCTCCACTTT.

This clone appeared once. This chain uses TRBV7-8 with TRBJ1-2, with a weak D call TRBD1 (5 bases). Trimming left V 5 bases short and J 1 base short, with 20 bases between. This CDR3 is built from 17 residues. The germline V gene has CDR1 SGHVS and CDR2 FQNEAQ. The CDR3 bases are TGTGCCAGCAGCCCCGGGGGGGGTCTAAAGATTAACTATGGCTACACCTTC. Encoded protein: CASSPGGGLKINYGYTF.

The chain couples TRBV7-9 to TRBJ1-2, with TRBD1 as a possible D gene (5 bases). The germline gives CDR1 SEHNR, CDR2 FQNEAQ (reference sequence). This CDR3 has 12 residues. V lost 4 bases and J 5 bases, leaving 8 bases between the germline ends. Written as DNA, the CDR3 is TGTGCCAGCAGCTCCACAGGATATGGCTACACCTTC. Translation: CASSSTGYGYTF.

This chain uses TRBV4-3 with TRBJ1-2, with 7 bases identical to TRBD1. CDR1 and CDR2 (germline): LGHNA, YSLEER. The CDR3 has 15 amino acids. V shed 1 base, J shed 4 bases, and the junction held 6 bases outside the gene matches. The CDR3 nucleotides read TGCGCCAGCAGCCAAGGGGCAGGGGGGATCTATGGCTACACCTTC. It yields the protein CASSQGAGGIYGYTF.

This clone was observed once. The chain combines TRBV28 with TRBJ2-5; TRBD1 matches at 10 bases. The length of the CDR3 is 17 residues. V shed 6 bases and J 1 base; nucleotides not matched to a gene: 11. In germline, CDR1 is MDHEN, CDR2 SYDVKM. The CDR3 DNA reads TGTGCCAGCAGAGTTCGACAGGGGGCGACTTCCCAAGAGACCCAGTACTTC. Translation: CASRVRQGATSQETQYF.

The chain is built from TRBV30 and TRBJ1-5, with 11 bases lining up with TRBD1. This CDR3 has 14 amino acids. V dropped 0 bases and J dropped 7; count of bases not matched to a gene: 2. Germline V gene data show CDR1 as GTSNPN and CDR2 as SVGIG (reference sequence). CDR3 bases: TGTGCCTGGAGTGTAGGGACAGGGGGACAGCCCCAGCATTTT. It is translated as CAWSVGTGGQPQHF.

The rearrangement uses TRBV6-6 and TRBJ1-5; 9 nucleotides match TRBD1. V gave up 4 bases and J gave up 13 bases; unmatched junction bases: 2. The CDR3 length is 11 residues. The germline V gene encodes CDR1 MNHNY and CDR2 SVGAGI (reference sequence). The DNA of the CDR3 is TGTGCCAGCAGTTGGACAGGGGAGCAGCATTTT. This encodes CASSWTGEQHF.

This clone has just a few counts. The chain joins TRBV10-1 to TRBJ2-2; TRBD2 matches 13 bases. The CDR3 length is 17 residues. J lost 0 bases, V lost 9 bases, and 7 bases had no gene match. The germline CDR1 and CDR2 sequences are WNHNN and SYGVQD (reference sequence). The CDR3 loop is CARSGLAGDPNTGELFF. CDR3 nucleotide sequence: TGCGCCAGGTCAGGACTAGCGGGAGATCCGAACACCGGGGAGCTGTTTTTT.

The chain employs TRBV6-5 and TRBJ1-6, with 12 bases fitting TRBD1. This CDR3 has 15 residues. Germline CDR1 is MNHEY and CDR2 is SVGAGI. V lost 7 bases to trimming and J lost 12 bases; unmatched junction nucleotides: 10. In DNA form, the CDR3 reads TGTGCCAGCAAAATCCCGGGACAGGGGGCCGAACCCCTCCACTTT. Its protein product is CASKIPGQGAEPLHF.

The V and J genes are TRBV6-2 or TRBV6-3 and TRBJ2-1; 7 bases align to TRBD2. The germline V gene encodes CDR1 MNHEY and CDR2 SVGEGT. This CDR3 spans 17 amino acids. V lost 0 bases and J lost 4; bases outside the gene matches: 9. The CDR3 loop is CASSYSPPGGIYNEQFF. In DNA form, the CDR3 reads TGTGCCAGCAGTTACTCTCCTCCCGGGGGGATTTACAATGAGCAGTTCTTC.

The rearrangement links TRBV7-2 to TRBJ2-2, with D maybe TRBD1 (6 bases). There are 15 residues in the CDR3. Per germline, CDR1 SGHTA and CDR2 FQGNSA. The V and J ends lost 5 bases and 4 bases respectively, with 14 bases between them. The CDR3 region has the DNA TGTGCCAGCAGCCCTGATACAGGGTTCACCGGGGAGCTGTTTTTT. This translates into CASSPDTGFTGELFF.

The V and J genes are TRBV28 and TRBJ1-1, with D unclear. The germline V gene encodes CDR1 MDHEN and CDR2 SYDVKM. Deletions cut 9 bases from V and 6 bases from J, with 23 bases between. This CDR3 is 15 amino acids long. The CDR3 is CASGDPTVGVAEAFF. CDR3 DNA: TGTGCCAGTGGAGACCCTACGGTGGGTGTCGCTGAAGCTTTCTTT.